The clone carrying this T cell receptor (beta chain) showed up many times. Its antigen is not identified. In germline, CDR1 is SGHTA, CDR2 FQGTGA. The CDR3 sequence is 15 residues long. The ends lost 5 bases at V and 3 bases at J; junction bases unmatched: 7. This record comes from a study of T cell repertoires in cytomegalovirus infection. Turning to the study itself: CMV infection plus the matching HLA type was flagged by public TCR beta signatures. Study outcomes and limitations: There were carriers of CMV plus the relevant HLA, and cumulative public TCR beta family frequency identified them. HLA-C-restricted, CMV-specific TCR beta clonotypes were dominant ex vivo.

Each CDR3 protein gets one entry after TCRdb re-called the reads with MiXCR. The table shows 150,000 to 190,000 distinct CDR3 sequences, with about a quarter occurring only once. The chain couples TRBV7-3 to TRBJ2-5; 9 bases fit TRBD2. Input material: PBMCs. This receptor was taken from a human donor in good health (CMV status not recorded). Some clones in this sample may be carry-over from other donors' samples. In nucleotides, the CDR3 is TGTGCCAGCAGCCCTCTAGCGGGAATCAAAGAGACCCAGTACTTC. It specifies CASSPLAGIKETQYF.